This T cell receptor beta chain emerged from a study of patients and donors after allogeneic stem cell transplantation. With 2 bases removed from V and 4 bases from J, the gap between germline ends came to 8 bases. Germline V gene sequence: CDR1 SEHNR, CDR2 FQNEAQ (reference sequence). The CDR3 is 13 residues long. TCRdb reprocessed the RT-PCR reads with MiXCR, giving one entry per CDR3 protein. The data contain about 960,000 distinct CDR3 sequences, about 20% of them seen just once; the ten biggest clones take up 5% to 6.5%. In its sample, this clonotype was seen a few times. The specimen was blood, either unsorted or a sorted T cell fraction (not recorded which). This sequence joins TRBV7-9 and TRBJ1-1; D is uncertain. This sequence originates from a human donor who was either an allogeneic HSCT recipient or a stem cell or donor lymphocyte infusion donor (not recorded which). It is not recorded whose cells these are; they may come from a transplant donor. CDR3 loop: CASSLPPSTEAFF. CDR3 DNA: TGTGCCAGCAGCTTACCCCCCAGCACTGAAGCTTTCTTT.